These 14 T cell receptor beta chains were all obtained from the same sample, sequenced in a study of memory CD4+ T cells and cytomegalovirus serostatus. The sort gate was single viable CD3+CD4+CD8-CD45RO+ cells for memory CD4+ T cells. Method: immunoSEQ multiplex PCR; TCRdb's copy keeps in-frame clones and lacks some. The sample lists 70,000 to 95,000 clones, approximately 80% seen once, with roughly 0.8% in the top ten. The sample consisted of memory CD4+ T cells from blood. These receptors all come from an adult in good health and CMV-seronegative.

CDR3 in amino acids: CASSARLQGAVGELFF. The CDR3 DNA reads as TGTGCCAGCAGCGCCCGCCTACAGGGGGCGGTCGGGGAGCTGTTTTTT. The J gene is TRBJ2-2, the V gene TRBV9, with TRBD1 matching 9 bases. Losses at the gene ends were 3 bases for V and 7 bases for J; bases not matched to a gene: 10. Looked up from germline, CDR1 is SGDLS and CDR2 is YYNGEE. The CDR3 is 16 residues long.

This clone was counted between two and nine times. This chain uses TRBV28 with TRBJ2-7; D gene unclear. V was cut by 3 bases and J by 4 bases, with 10 bases left in between. The CDR3 runs to 13 residues. Germline CDR1 MDHEN, CDR2 SYDVKM. In nucleotides, the CDR3 is TGTGCCAGCAGTTTTGATGTCGGGTACGAGCAGTACTTC. As protein: CASSFDVGYEQYF.

The chain employs TRBV18 and TRBJ1-6; D remains unclear. Germline V gene lookup returns CDR1 KGHSH and CDR2 LQKENI. The V end was cut by 4 bases, the J end by 3 bases, with 7 bases between. The CDR3 is 14 residues long. In DNA, the CDR3 is TGTGCCAGCTCACAGGACGGCTATAATTCACCCCTCCACTTT. It codes for CASSQDGYNSPLHF.

This sequence joins TRBV5-1 and TRBJ2-2; maybe TRBD1 (5 bases). The V gene lost 4 bases and the J gene lost 5 bases, with 12 bases spanning the gap. Germline CDR1 reads SGHRS; CDR2 reads YFSETQ. This CDR3 region has 14 residues. In DNA, the CDR3 is TGCGCCAGCAGCCGAGACAGTGGGACCGGGGAGCTGTTTTTT. Its protein is CASSRDSGTGELFF.

The V and J genes are TRBV2 and TRBJ1-3; 8 nucleotides match TRBD1. Per the germline V gene, CDR1 is SNHLY and CDR2 is FYNNEI. V shed 8 bases, J shed 2 bases, and the junction held 5 bases outside the gene matches. CDR3 length: 14 residues. CDR3 DNA: TGTGCCAGCGGGACAGGTCTTGCTGGAAACACCATATATTTT. It encodes CASGTGLAGNTIYF.

The V and J genes are TRBV4-3 and TRBJ1-2; no firm D call. The ends were cut back, 0 bases at V and 2 bases at J, with 13 bases in the middle. Looked up from germline, CDR1 is LGHNA and CDR2 is YSLEER. This CDR3 is 16 amino acids long. CDR3 sequence reads: CASSQDRGNLNYGYTF. The CDR3 nucleotides read TGCGCCAGCAGCCAAGATCGGGGAAACCTGAACTATGGCTACACCTTC.

The chain couples TRBV19 to TRBJ1-1; weak D call: TRBD1 (6 bases). The CDR3 is 14 residues long. V was shortened by 4 bases and J by 3 bases, with 12 bases between the two germline ends. The germline CDR1 and CDR2 sequences are LNHDA and SQIVND (reference sequence). CDR3 nucleotide sequence: TGTGCCAGTAGTAAGGGGGGATGGGACACTGAAGCTTTCTTT. Translation: CASSKGGWDTEAFF. The entire variable domain, with the rest obtained from reference TRBV19 and TRBJ1-1, is as follows: DGGITQSPKYLFRKEGQNVTLSCEQNLNHDAMYWYRQDPGQGLRLIYYSQIVNDFQKGDIAEGYSVSREKKESFPLTVTSAQKNPTAFYLCASSKGGWDTEAFFGQGTRLTVV.

The CDR3 DNA follows: TGTGCCAGCAGTGAAACCGGGGACGGCTACACCTTC. Protein: CASSETGDGYTF. J is TRBJ1-2 and V is TRBV2, with a weak D call TRBD1 (5 bases). CDR3 size: 12 residues. Trimming took off 2 bases at V and 8 bases at J, with 9 bases between the two ends. Germline CDR1 SNHLY, CDR2 FYNNEI.

The chain employs TRBV11-2 and TRBJ1-1; TRBD1 is a possible D gene (5 bases). The V end lost 4 bases, the J end lost 8 bases, and 23 bases lay between the germline ends. There are 16 residues in the CDR3. In germline, CDR1 is SGHAT, CDR2 FQNNGV. The CDR3 loop reads CASSSLRLRQPGEAFF. The CDR3 nucleotides are TGTGCCAGCAGCTCGCTCCGGCTCCGACAGCCCGGGGAAGCTTTCTTT.

This chain uses TRBV11-2 with TRBJ2-3; maybe TRBD1 (5 bases). Trimming left V 4 bases short and J 6 bases short, with 11 bases between. Germline V gives CDR1 SGHAT, CDR2 FQNNGV. This CDR3 is 13 amino acids long. CDR3 DNA sequence: TGTGCCAGCAGCTGGGGCGATGGGGATACGCAGTATTTT. It specifies CASSWGDGDTQYF.

The rearrangement links TRBV30 to TRBJ2-5; D is perhaps TRBD1 (6 bases). The J call could be wrong; TRBJ2-7 is a better fit for the DNA end. The CDR3 spans 14 residues. The germline V gene encodes CDR1 GTSNPN and CDR2 SVGIG (reference sequence). For the CDR3, the DNA is TGTGCCTGGAGTCCCCGGACAGCGGACGACGAGCAGTACTTC. Its protein is CAWSPRTADDEQYF.

This rearrangement joins TRBV30 to TRBJ1-5; possible D gene TRBD1, 5 bases. Germline CDR1 and CDR2: GTSNPN and SVGIG (reference sequence). The CDR3 sequence is 11 residues long. Trimming removed 3 bases from V and 9 bases from J, with 9 bases in between. The CDR3 nucleotides read TGTGCCTGGAGCCCCGGGGGGCCCCAGCATTTT. It codes for CAWSPGGPQHF. Based on the CDR3 plus reference TRBV30 and TRBJ1-5, the full variable domain is SQTIHQWPATLVQPVGSPLSLECTVEGTSNPNLYWYRQAAGRGLQLLFYSVGIGQISSEVPQNLSASRPQDRQFILSSKKLLLSDSGFYLCAWSPGGPQHFGDGTRLSIL.

The J gene is TRBJ1-4, the V gene TRBV10-3, with a possible D match to TRBD1 (5 bases). V was shortened by 4 bases and J by 3 bases, with 9 bases between the two germline ends. The CDR3 totals 14 residues. Germline CDR1 is ENHRY and CDR2 is SYGVKD. The CDR3 sequence is CAISGSGPNEKLFF. CDR3 sequence (DNA): TGTGCCATCAGTGGCTCGGGGCCTAATGAAAAACTGTTTTTT.

V and J are TRBV9 and TRBJ1-1; D perhaps matches TRBD1 (6 bases). Germline V gives CDR1 SGDLS, CDR2 YYNGEE. The V and J ends lost 3 bases and 0 bases respectively, with 12 bases between them. The CDR3 contains 15 residues. In DNA form, the CDR3 reads TGTGCCAGCAGCGCGAGGGGACACCTGAACACTGAAGCTTTCTTT. This translates into CASSARGHLNTEAFF. The whole variable domain, remainder taken from reference TRBV9 and TRBJ1-1, is DSGVTQTPKHLITATGQRVTLRCSPRSGDLSVYWYQQSLDQGLQFLIQYYNGEERAKGNILERFSAQQFPDLHSELNLSSLELGDSALYFCASSARGHLNTEAFFGQGTRLTVV.